Here is one T cell receptor (beta chain) with its context. Its antigen is as yet unknown. This CDR3 is 16 amino acids long. Germline lookup yields CDR1 MNHEY and CDR2 SVGAGI. J was trimmed by 2 bases and V by 4 bases; bases with no gene match: 11. Method: immunoSEQ multiplex PCR; TCRdb's copy keeps in-frame clones and lacks some. The table records 75,000 to 100,000 clones, roughly 94% of them present only once. This sample is part of a study of siplizumab effects on memory and regulatory T cells. Findings and limits, study-wide: There appeared to be greater diversity in naive T cells than in memory cells, and naive T cells seemed major contributors to the alloresponse.

The sequenced sample consisted of non-Treg CD4+ T cells sorted from blood. The chain uses TRBV6-5 and TRBJ2-7; 7 bases line up with TRBD1. This sequence originates from a human donor in good health. CDR3 in amino acids: CASSSPNRGTPYEQYF. The DNA of the CDR3 is TGTGCCAGCAGTTCCCCAAACAGGGGAACCCCCTACGAGCAGTACTTC.